These 17 T cell receptor beta chains were sequenced from one sample in a study of blood T cell repertoires in COVID-19. Sequenced by immunoSEQ multiplex PCR; TCRdb stores in-frame clones only, minus some. Seen here are 350,000 to 400,000 clones, roughly nine tenths observed once, and the top ten hold 2.5% to 3%. Input material: PBMCs or T cells enriched from blood (not recorded which). All receptors come from a woman aged 30 to 39 who had recovered from COVID-19.

In its sample, this clone was seen once. The J gene is TRBJ2-1, the V gene TRBV20-1; 7 bases map to TRBD2. This CDR3 is built from 13 residues. Unmatched junction bases numbered 9, after V lost 3 bases and J lost 10 bases. Germline CDR1 is DFQATT and CDR2 is SNEGSKA (reference sequence). The CDR3, as DNA: TGCAGTGCTAGTGTGCCTAGCGGAACCGAGCAGTTCTTC. It translates to CSASVPSGTEQFF.

The V and J genes are TRBV9 and TRBJ2-3; D is unresolved. CDR1 is SGDLS, CDR2 YYNGEE, per germline. This CDR3 spans 12 amino acids. The V end lost 2 bases, the J end lost 5 bases, and 6 bases lay between the germline ends. CDR3: CASSVLVDTQYF. The CDR3 coding sequence is TGTGCCAGCAGCGTTCTAGTAGATACGCAGTATTTT. Full variable domain (missing parts from reference TRBV9 and TRBJ2-3): DSGVTQTPKHLITATGQRVTLRCSPRSGDLSVYWYQQSLDQGLQFLIQYYNGEERAKGNILERFSAQQFPDLHSELNLSSLELGDSALYFCASSVLVDTQYFGPGTRLTVL.

The chain links TRBV13 to TRBJ2-7, with 10 nucleotides matching TRBD2. Germline V CDR1 and CDR2: PRHDT, FYEKMQ (reference sequence). With 4 bases clipped from V and 6 bases from J, the junction kept 18 bases outside the gene matches. CDR3 length: 18 residues. DNA of the CDR3: TGTGCCAGCAGCTCCAAGGGTCGGGGTCTAGCGGGAGATTTCGAGCAGTACTTC. As protein: CASSSKGRGLAGDFEQYF.

This rearrangement joins TRBV7-9 to TRBJ2-7; the match to TRBD2 covers 10 bases. The CDR3 has 14 residues. The germline V gene encodes CDR1 SEHNR and CDR2 FQNEAQ (reference sequence). Trimming took 6 bases from V and 2 from J; bases not matched to a gene: 4. The CDR3 region is CASSQTSGPYEQYF. In DNA, the CDR3 is TGTGCCAGCAGTCAGACTAGCGGGCCCTACGAGCAGTACTTC.

J is TRBJ2-2 and V is TRBV10-3; TRBD2 aligns across 15 bases. The CDR3 runs to 17 residues. Germline CDR1 reads ENHRY; CDR2 reads SYGVKD. The junction had 6 bases not matched to a gene; V was cut back by 5 bases and J by 5 bases. The DNA for the CDR3 is TGTGCCATCAGTCGGACTAGCGGGGGGGTGGAGACCGGGGAGCTGTTTTTT. It codes for CAISRTSGGVETGELFF.

The rearrangement joins TRBV7-3 to TRBJ2-3, with 10 bases identical to TRBD2. The CDR3 runs to 18 residues. The V segment lost 2 bases and the J segment 6 bases; nucleotides outside the gene matches: 14. The germline V gene encodes CDR1 SGHTA and CDR2 FQGTGA. CDR3 in amino acids: CASSLDASGSPVGDTQYF. The CDR3 coding sequence is TGTGCCAGCAGCTTAGACGCTAGCGGGAGCCCAGTGGGGGATACGCAGTATTTT.

The chain joins TRBV28 to TRBJ2-7; D is perhaps TRBD1 (5 bases). The CDR3 totals 15 residues. Germline CDR1 reads MDHEN; CDR2 reads SYDVKM. Deletions cut 2 bases from V and 6 bases from J, with 17 bases between. The CDR3 reads CASSLLGVSSSEQYF. As DNA, the CDR3 is TGTGCCAGCAGTTTACTAGGGGTTTCAAGCTCCGAGCAGTACTTC.

The V call is TRBV30, the J call TRBJ2-1; no reliable D call. The CDR3 consists of 13 residues. Germline V gene sequence: CDR1 GTSNPN, CDR2 SVGIG (reference sequence). V was shortened by 5 bases and J by 0 bases, with 8 bases between the two germline ends. CDR3 sequence reads: CAWSTSSYNEQFF. The CDR3 DNA follows: TGTGCCTGGTCCACCAGCTCCTACAATGAGCAGTTCTTC.

This clone turned up a few times. CDR3 DNA: TGTGCCAGCAGCTTAGTTAGTGCGGCCTACGAGCAGTACTTC. Its translation: CASSLVSAAYEQYF. The rearrangement uses TRBV7-2 and TRBJ2-7; no definite D call. Germline-derived CDR1 and CDR2 are SGHTA and FQGNSA. The CDR3 extends over 14 amino acids. V lost 1 base, J lost 2 bases, and 9 bases lay in between.

The chain is built from TRBV9 and TRBJ1-1, with no clear D. This CDR3 has 13 residues. CDR1 and CDR2 (germline): SGDLS, YYNGEE. The V gene lost 3 bases and the J gene lost 0 bases, with 6 bases spanning the gap. In nucleotides, the CDR3 is TGTGCCAGCAGCGCACTATTGAACACTGAAGCTTTCTTT. Residues: CASSALLNTEAFF. Looking up the rest from reference TRBV9 and TRBJ1-1 gives the full variable domain: DSGVTQTPKHLITATGQRVTLRCSPRSGDLSVYWYQQSLDQGLQFLIQYYNGEERAKGNILERFSAQQFPDLHSELNLSSLELGDSALYFCASSALLNTEAFFGQGTRLTVV.

The chain has TRBV9 and TRBJ2-2; TRBD1 matches 9 bases. The CDR3 spans 15 residues. V gave up 0 bases and J gave up 9 bases; unmatched junction bases: 6. Germline CDR1 and CDR2: SGDLS and YYNGEE. CDR3 DNA: TGTGCCAGCAGCGTAGACGGGACAGGGAGTCGGGAGCTGTTTTTT. Translating gives CASSVDGTGSRELFF.

This clone was detected only a few times. This CDR3 is CASSEMGPGNTIYF. The DNA of the CDR3 is TGCGCCAGCAGTGAGATGGGGCCGGGAAACACCATATATTTT. The chain links TRBV10-2 to TRBJ1-3; D may be TRBD1 (5 bases). The CDR3 is 14 amino acids. Looked up from germline, CDR1 is WSHSY and CDR2 is SAAADI. V was clipped by 2 bases and J by 4 bases, with 9 bases between them.

This chain joins TRBV27 and TRBJ1-2; D unclear. The CDR3 consists of 16 residues. The V end was cut by 6 bases, the J end by 4 bases, with 21 bases between. The germline CDR1 and CDR2 sequences are MNHEY and SMNVEV (reference sequence). The CDR3 loop reads CASSPGMAVDSYGYTF. In DNA form, the CDR3 reads TGTGCCAGCAGCCCGGGTATGGCAGTGGATTCCTATGGCTACACCTTC.

The chain employs TRBV7-2 and TRBJ1-1; D is undetermined. Between the trimmed V and J ends, which lost 4 bases and 2 bases, there was a span of 11 bases. This CDR3 spans 14 amino acids. CDR1 and CDR2 from the germline V gene are SGHTA and FQGNSA. This CDR3 is CASSSFSGNTEAFF. CDR3 DNA sequence: TGTGCCAGCAGCTCGTTCTCGGGAAACACTGAAGCTTTCTTT.

This clone was detected a few times. The V and J genes are TRBV5-1 and TRBJ2-1, with 12 positions matching TRBD2. The CDR3 has 14 residues. Germline V gene data show CDR1 as SGHRS and CDR2 as YFSETQ. With V trimmed by 4 bases and J by 7 bases, 3 bases remained unmatched. In DNA, the CDR3 is TGCGCCAGCAGCGAGGGGACTAGCGGGAATGAGCAGTTCTTC. The encoded protein is CASSEGTSGNEQFF.

The V and J genes are TRBV4-1 and TRBJ2-3, with TRBD1 matching over 7 bases. Trimming at V came to 2 bases and at J to 7 bases, leaving 6 bases not matched to a gene. Germline CDR1 and CDR2: MGHRA and YSYEKL. The CDR3 covers 14 residues. The CDR3 sequence: CASSQPTGLNTQYF. The DNA of the CDR3 is TGCGCCAGCAGCCAACCGACAGGGTTGAATACGCAGTATTTT.

This clone was detected only a few times. V and J are TRBV18 and TRBJ2-1, with 8 nucleotides matching TRBD2. CDR1 and CDR2 from the germline V gene are KGHSH and LQKENI. This CDR3 contains 14 residues. V was clipped by 3 bases and J by 9 bases; unmatched bases: 7. The CDR3 loop is CASSPSGSWGEQFF. CDR3 in DNA: TGTGCCAGCTCACCGAGCGGGAGCTGGGGTGAGCAGTTCTTC.